This entry describes one T cell receptor beta chain. Its antigen is undetermined. This record comes from a study of metastatic and nonmetastatic thyroid tumors. Study-wide context: Comparative analysis of repertoires was undertaken across blood and tumor or nodule tissue obtained from malignant and benign thyroid patients.

No patient had received any treatment before thyroid surgery. Overall study results and limits: Compared with benign nodules, malignant thyroid tumors were reported to have significantly higher TCR beta diversity in both blood and tumor.

TCRdb re-called clones from the PCR reads using MiXCR. This table holds 4,500 to 5,000 clones, approximately 15% found once. CDR1 is SNHLY and CDR2 is FYNNEI in the germline V gene. After removal of 8 bases from V and 3 bases from J, the junction contained 11 bases not matched to a gene. The CDR3 spans 16 residues. The sequenced material came from adjacent normal tissue. The receptor was derived from a female donor with papillary thyroid cancer or a benign thyroid nodule (not recorded which). Some clones in this sample may be carry-over from other donors' samples. The J gene is TRBJ2-3, the V gene TRBV2; 10 positions agree with TRBD1. The CDR3 DNA reads TGTGCCAGCCGGCGGCCGGGACAGGGGATTACAGATACGCAGTATTTT. Amino acids: CASRRPGQGITDTQYF.